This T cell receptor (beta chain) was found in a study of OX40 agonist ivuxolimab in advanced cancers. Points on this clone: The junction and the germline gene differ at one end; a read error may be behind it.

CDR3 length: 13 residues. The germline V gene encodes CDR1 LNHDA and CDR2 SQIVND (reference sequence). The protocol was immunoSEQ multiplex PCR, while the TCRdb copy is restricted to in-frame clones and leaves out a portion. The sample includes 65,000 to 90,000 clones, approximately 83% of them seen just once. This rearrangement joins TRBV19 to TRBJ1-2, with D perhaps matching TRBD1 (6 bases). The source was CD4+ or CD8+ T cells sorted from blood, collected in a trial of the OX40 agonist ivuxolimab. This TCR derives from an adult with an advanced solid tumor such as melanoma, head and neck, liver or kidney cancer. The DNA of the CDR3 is TGTGCCAGTAGTGCCAGGGGCAGCTATGGCTACGCCTTC. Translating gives CASSARGSYGYAF.